This T cell receptor beta chain was obtained from a study of blood T cell repertoires in COVID-19. Looking at the study overall: Samples of COVID-19 (acute and convalescent) were obtained from the United States, Italy and Spain. Nucleic acid was either cDNA or gDNA, and it came from T cells, B-cell-depleted T cells, or PBMCs.

Original analysis: Amplification with reference gene primers provided the estimates of nucleated cell counts. The protocol was immunoSEQ multiplex PCR, while the TCRdb copy is restricted to in-frame clones and leaves out a portion. That table is the source of V, J and clone size, and D and trimming were worked out from the DNA. The sample lists 150,000 to 200,000 clones; under 90% were seen once. Trimming pared 5 bases from V and 2 bases from J, leaving 19 bases between. Per the germline V gene, CDR1 is GTSNPN and CDR2 is SVGIG (reference sequence). The CDR3 spans 16 residues. In its sample, this clone was seen a few times.

Sequenced sample: peripheral blood. The TCR sequence derives from a woman older than 75 with acute or convalescent COVID-19. The genes are TRBV30 and TRBJ1-3, with D possibly TRBD1 on 5 matching bases. In DNA, the CDR3 is TGTGCCTGGGGACAAGGGGCAGCTGTTACTGGAAACACCATATATTTT. Translated: CAWGQGAAVTGNTIYF.